This T cell receptor beta chain is drawn from a study of CD8 T cells in Susac syndrome. Overall study context: At blood draw, Susac syndrome patients were therapy-naive, on corticosteroids, or on intravenous immunoglobulin alone.

It was with random hexamers that roughly 0.45 to 1 ug RNA was reverse transcribed. MiXCR was run by TCRdb on the immunoSEQ multiplex PCR reads, yielding one entry per CDR3 protein. This sample yields hundreds of thousands of distinct CDR3 sequences, of which less than 95% are seen a single time; roughly 0.14% belongs to the top ten. The V gene's germline CDR1 is SGHNT and CDR2 YYREEE (reference sequence). Trimming took 3 bases from V and 7 from J, leaving 19 bases between them. The CDR3 is made up of 16 amino acids. This rearrangement joins TRBV5-4 to TRBJ2-2; the D call may be TRBD1 or TRBD2 (6 bases each). This sequence originates from a human donor with Susac syndrome. Sequences were obtained from CD4+ T cells from PBMCs. CDR3 sequence: CASSSARGEAHGELFF. DNA of the CDR3: TGTGCCAGCAGCTCTGCGAGGGGGGAGGCTCACGGGGAGCTGTTTTTT.